A selection of T cell receptor beta chains follows, all from one sample in a study of T cells in narcolepsy. Sequencing was performed with immunoSEQ multiplex PCR; in TCRdb, only in-frame clones are kept and a portion is missing. The profile covers tens of thousands of clones, with about four fifths appearing a single time and about 0.94% taken by the ten largest. Material for sequencing was CD45RA- memory CD4+ T cells from PBMCs. These receptors were taken from a human donor with narcolepsy. Both conserved end residues are part of each CDR3. D genes are given only for firm matches. A row's size may be missing; if present it is once, few, many or a size class.

j_gene | abundance | d_gene | v_gene | CDR3nt | CDR3aa
TRBJ1-6 | once | TRBD1 | TRBV6-1 | TGTGCCAGCAGTGAAAGGGACAGGGCTCCCCTCCACTTT | CASSERDRAPLHF
TRBJ1-2 | NA | NA | TRBV7-8 | TGTGCCAGCACCAGAGGGTTAAGCTATGGCTACACCTTC | CASTRGLSYGYTF
TRBJ2-5 | NA | NA | TRBV7-6 | TGTGCCAGCAGCTTTTTAAAGACCCAGTACTTC | CASSFLKTQYF
TRBJ2-2 | NA | TRBD2 | TRBV7-8 | TGTGCCAGCAAACATGCCACTAGCGGGGTTGGGGAGCTGTTTTTT | CASKHATSGVGELFF
TRBJ2-7 | NA | NA | TRBV11-3 | TGTGCCAGCAGCTTAGGGCAATCCAGCCACGAGCAGTACTTC | CASSLGQSSHEQYF
TRBJ1-2 | NA | NA | TRBV19 | TGTGCCAGTAGGGACGGACTCTATGGCTACACCTTC | CASRDGLYGYTF
TRBJ2-5 | NA | NA | TRBV7-9 | TGTGCCAGCAGCTTATACAGGGACGAAGAGACCCAGTACTTC | CASSLYRDEETQYF
TRBJ2-2 | NA | NA | TRBV10-3 | TGTGCCATCAGTCCGGGTCGAGGGCCGGGCGGGGAGCTGTTTTTT | CAISPGRGPGGELFF
TRBJ2-4 | few | TRBD2 | TRBV7-2 | TGTGCCAGCAGCGCGATCCCCGGGACTAGCGGGAAAAACATTCAGTACTTC | CASSAIPGTSGKNIQYF
TRBJ2-1 | NA | NA | TRBV4-1 | TGCGCCAGCAGCCAAGTACAGGGTAATGAGCAGTTCTTC | CASSQVQGNEQFF
TRBJ2-5 | NA | NA | TRBV6-5 | TGTGCCAGCCAGAGGACTCGACAAGAGACCCAGTACTTC | CASQRTRQETQYF
TRBJ1-6 | NA | NA | TRBV6-1 | TGTGCCAGCAGTGAAGACAGGGTCGGGGGTGTGACCCTCCACTTT | CASSEDRVGGVTLHF
TRBJ1-1 | few | NA | TRBV5-1 | TGCGCCAGCAGCCCGGGGGGGAGTTTGAACACTGAAGCTTTCTTT | CASSPGGSLNTEAFF
TRBJ1-6 | NA | NA | TRBV19 | TGTGCCAGTAGTATGCGGTATAATTCACCCCTCCACTTT | CASSMRYNSPLHF
TRBJ1-1 | NA | TRBD1 | TRBV19 | TGTGCCAGTAGTCCACAACAGGGGATTAGACCTGAAGCTTTCTTT | CASSPQQGIRPEAFF
TRBJ1-1 | NA | NA | TRBV6-6 | TGTGCCAGCAGCGAGTGGACAGAGAACACTGAAGCTTTCTTT | CASSEWTENTEAFF
TRBJ1-1 | NA | TRBD1 | TRBV2 | TGTGCCAGGCAACCGGGACAGGGTCGCACTGAAGCTTTCTTT | CARQPGQGRTEAFF
TRBJ1-1 | NA | NA | TRBV2 | TGTGCCAGCAGTGGCAGGGGTGTGGGCACTGAAGCTTTCTTT | CASSGRGVGTEAFF
TRBJ1-3 | NA | NA | TRBV4-1 | TGCGCCAGCAGCCCCTACGTCGCCAGGCTTATAATGGGGGGAAACACCATATATTTT | CASSPYVARLIMGGNTIYF
TRBJ2-7 | NA | NA | TRBV9 | TGTGCCAGCAGGTGGGACTTAGAGGTCTACGAGCAGTACTTC | CASRWDLEVYEQYF
TRBJ1-1 | NA | NA | TRBV7-9 | TGTGCCAGCAGCCCCTCGTCGACGGGTTGGGCTGAAGCTTTCTTT | CASSPSSTGWAEAFF
TRBJ2-7 | NA | NA | TRBV14 | TGTGCCAGCAGCCACGGCTACGAGCAGTACTTC | CASSHGYEQYF
TRBJ1-3 | NA | NA | TRBV9 | TGTGCCAGCAGCGTAGTACGGAACTCTGGAAACACCATATATTTT | CASSVVRNSGNTIYF
TRBJ1-2 | NA | NA | TRBV6-1 | TGTGCCAGCGTACCAAACGCGGTAGGCGGCTACACCTTC | CASVPNAVGGYTF
TRBJ1-5 | once | NA | TRBV10-3 | TGTGCCATCAGGGAAGGTGGCAATCAGCCCCAGCATTTT | CAIREGGNQPQHF
TRBJ2-5 | NA | NA | TRBV11-3 | TGTGCCAGCAGCTTAGGCATCCAAGAGACCCAGTACTTC | CASSLGIQETQYF
TRBJ1-6 | NA | NA | TRBV27 | TGTGCCAGCAGACAGGGTTCCTATAATTCACCCCTCCACTTT | CASRQGSYNSPLHF
TRBJ2-6 | NA | NA | TRBV5-1 | TGCGCCAGCAGCCCTGGGCCCACCTCTGGGGCCAACGTCCTGACTTTC | CASSPGPTSGANVLTF
TRBJ2-1 | NA | TRBD2 | TRBV4-2 | TGTGCCAGCAGCCAAGGAGCTAGCGGGGGAGGCAATGAGCAGTTCTTC | CASSQGASGGGNEQFF
TRBJ1-5 | once | NA | TRBV7-3 | TGTGCCAGCAGCTTAGACGGCCTAGGGCCCCAGCATTTT | CASSLDGLGPQHF
TRBJ1-1 | NA | TRBD1 | TRBV7-2 | TGTGCCAGCAGCGAACAGGGGTCGAACACTGAAGCTTTCTTT | CASSEQGSNTEAFF
TRBJ2-1 | NA | NA | TRBV9 | TGTGCCAGCAGCGTAGGGGGGTTGGATGAGCAGTTCTTC | CASSVGGLDEQFF
TRBJ2-7 | NA | NA | TRBV7-9 | TGTGCCAGCAGCTTAGGGGGCGCCAGCTCCTACGAGCAGTACTTC | CASSLGGASSYEQYF
TRBJ1-1 | NA | TRBD1 | TRBV7-8 | TGTGCCAGCAGCGTGACAGGGAAAACTGAAGCTTTCTTT | CASSVTGKTEAFF
TRBJ1-6 | NA | TRBD1 | TRBV7-9 | TGTGCCAGCAGCTCCTGGACAGGGCAGTCCCTCTATAATTCACCCCTCCACTTT | CASSSWTGQSLYNSPLHF
TRBJ1-4 | NA | TRBD1 | TRBV6-1 | TGTGCCATAACAGGGGGATCGGGGGAAAAACTGTTTTTT | CAITGGSGEKLFF
TRBJ1-2 | NA | NA | TRBV6-6 | TGTGCCAGCAGTTATGGTGGACCGGGCTCTCTATCTGGCTACACCTTC | CASSYGGPGSLSGYTF
TRBJ1-2 | NA | TRBD1 | TRBV30 | TGTGCCTATACAGGGGGCGACGGCTATGGCTACACCTTC | CAYTGGDGYGYTF
TRBJ2-3 | few | NA | TRBV7-9 | TGTGCCAGCAGCTTAGCGCTGGCGAGAAATCTTGGGGATACGCAGTATTTT | CASSLALARNLGDTQYF
TRBJ2-1 | NA | NA | TRBV5-4 | TGTGCCAGCAGCCCCCGGGGGCGCTACAATGAGCAGTTCTTC | CASSPRGRYNEQFF
TRBJ2-5 | NA | TRBD1 | TRBV30 | TGTGCCTGGGCGTTCGGGACAGGGCAAGAGACCCAGTACTTC | CAWAFGTGQETQYF
TRBJ2-5 | NA | NA | TRBV4-1 | TGCGCCAGCAGCCAAGTAGCATCGAAACAAGAGACCCAGTACTTC | CASSQVASKQETQYF
TRBJ1-4 | NA | NA | TRBV7-2 | TGTGCCAGCAGCTTAGGGCCCGTCGCTGGCGGGAAAAGCGAAAAACTGTTTTTT | CASSLGPVAGGKSEKLFF
TRBJ1-1 | NA | TRBD1 | TRBV28 | TGTGCCAGCAGCGACGGGACAGTCACTGAAGCTTTCTTT | CASSDGTVTEAFF
TRBJ1-2 | NA | NA | TRBV19 | TGTGCCAGCTGGGCCGGGGCCAATAACTATGGCTACACCTTC | CASWAGANNYGYTF
TRBJ1-2 | NA | TRBD1 | TRBV5-1 | TGCGCCAGCAGCGGGGGACAGGCGGGTGGCTACACCTTC | CASSGGQAGGYTF
TRBJ1-2 | NA | TRBD1 | TRBV6-6 | TGTGCCAGCAGCCACCTCGGACAGGAGGCTAACTATGGCTACACCTTC | CASSHLGQEANYGYTF
TRBJ2-1 | NA | TRBD1 | TRBV14 | TGTGCCAGCAGCCAACCAGGGGGCCATGAGCAGTTCTTC | CASSQPGGHEQFF
TRBJ2-7 | NA | TRBD1 | TRBV5-5 | TGTGCCAGCAGCTTGGAGGAGACAGGGTGGTCCTACGAGCAGTACTTC | CASSLEETGWSYEQYF
TRBJ1-5 | NA | TRBD1 | TRBV18 | TGTGCCAGCTCAAGCGGACAGGGGGCGGTTAGCAATCAGCCCCAGCATTTT | CASSSGQGAVSNQPQHF
TRBJ2-1 | NA | TRBD2 | TRBV10-3 | TGTGCCATCAGTGAGTCGCTAGCGGGGACCTACAATGAGCAGTTCTTC | CAISESLAGTYNEQFF
TRBJ1-5 | NA | TRBD1 | TRBV19 | TGTGCCAGCAAATTGACAGGGGAAAATCAGCCCCAGCATTTT | CASKLTGENQPQHF
TRBJ1-1 | once | NA | TRBV5-4 | TGTGCCAGCAGCTTGGAAGGCTTAGGAAACACTGAAGCTTTCTTT | CASSLEGLGNTEAFF
TRBJ2-3 | NA | TRBD1 | TRBV10-3 | TGTGCCATCAGTGAGTCTGACAGGGGTACTACAGATACGCAGTATTTT | CAISESDRGTTDTQYF
TRBJ1-2 | once | NA | TRBV7-9 | TGTGCCAGCAGCTTAGCCGCGGGGAATGGCTACACCTTC | CASSLAAGNGYTF